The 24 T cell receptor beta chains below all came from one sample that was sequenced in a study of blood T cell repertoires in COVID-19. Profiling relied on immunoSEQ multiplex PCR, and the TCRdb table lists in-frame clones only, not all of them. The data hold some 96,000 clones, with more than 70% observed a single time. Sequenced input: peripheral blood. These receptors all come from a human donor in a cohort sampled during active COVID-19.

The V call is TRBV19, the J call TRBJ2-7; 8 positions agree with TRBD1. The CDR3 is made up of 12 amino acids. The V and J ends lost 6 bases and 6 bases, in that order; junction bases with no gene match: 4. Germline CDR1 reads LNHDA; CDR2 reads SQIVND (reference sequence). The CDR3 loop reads CASSRDRGEQYF. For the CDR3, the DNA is TGTGCCAGTAGCCGCGACAGGGGCGAGCAGTACTTC.

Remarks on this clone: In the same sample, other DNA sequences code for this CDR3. CDR3: CASRGQGTYEQYF. The CDR3 nucleotides are TGTGCCAGTAGGGGACAGGGCACCTACGAGCAGTACTTC. This rearrangement joins TRBV19 to TRBJ2-7, with TRBD1 matching 9 bases. Germline V gene lookup returns CDR1 LNHDA and CDR2 SQIVND (reference sequence). V was pared by 6 bases and J by 2 bases, with 2 bases of the junction left unmatched. The CDR3 extends over 13 amino acids.

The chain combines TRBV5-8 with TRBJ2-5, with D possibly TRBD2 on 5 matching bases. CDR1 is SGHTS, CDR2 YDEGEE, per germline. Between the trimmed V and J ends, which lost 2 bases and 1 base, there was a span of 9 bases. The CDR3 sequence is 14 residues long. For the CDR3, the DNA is TGTGCCAGCAGCTTATTAGAGGGCCAAGAGACCCAGTACTTC. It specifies CASSLLEGQETQYF.

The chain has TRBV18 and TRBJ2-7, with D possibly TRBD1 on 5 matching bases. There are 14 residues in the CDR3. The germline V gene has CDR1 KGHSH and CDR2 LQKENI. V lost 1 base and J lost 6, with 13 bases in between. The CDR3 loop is CASSPLVEGAEQYF. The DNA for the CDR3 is TGTGCCAGCTCACCACTCGTTGAAGGGGCCGAGCAGTACTTC.

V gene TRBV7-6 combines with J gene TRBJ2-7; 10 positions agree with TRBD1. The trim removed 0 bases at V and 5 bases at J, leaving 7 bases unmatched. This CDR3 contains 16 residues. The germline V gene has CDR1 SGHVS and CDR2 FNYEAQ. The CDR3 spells CASSLAPDRGLNEQYF. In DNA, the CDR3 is TGTGCCAGCAGCTTAGCGCCGGACAGGGGGTTAAACGAGCAGTACTTC.

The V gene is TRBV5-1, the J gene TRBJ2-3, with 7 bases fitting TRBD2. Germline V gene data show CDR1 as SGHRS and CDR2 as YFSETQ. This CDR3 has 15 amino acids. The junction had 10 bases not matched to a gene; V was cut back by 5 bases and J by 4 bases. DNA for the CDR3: TGCGCCAGCAGAGGCGGGAGCATAGTCGCAGATACGCAGTATTTT. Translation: CASRGGSIVADTQYF.

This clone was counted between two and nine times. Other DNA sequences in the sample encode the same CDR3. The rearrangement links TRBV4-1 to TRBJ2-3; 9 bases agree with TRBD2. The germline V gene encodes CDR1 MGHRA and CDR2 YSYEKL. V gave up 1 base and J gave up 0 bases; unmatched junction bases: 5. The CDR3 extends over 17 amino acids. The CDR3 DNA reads TGCGCCAGCAGCCAAGTATTAGCGGGAGCCAGCACAGATACGCAGTATTTT. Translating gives CASSQVLAGASTDTQYF.

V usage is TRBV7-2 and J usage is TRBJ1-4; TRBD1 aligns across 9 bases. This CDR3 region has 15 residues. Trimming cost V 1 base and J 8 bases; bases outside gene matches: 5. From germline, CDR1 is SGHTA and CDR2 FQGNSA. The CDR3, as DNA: TGTGCCAGCAGCTTAGGGGACAGGGTAATGGAAAAACTGTTTTTT. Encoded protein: CASSLGDRVMEKLFF.

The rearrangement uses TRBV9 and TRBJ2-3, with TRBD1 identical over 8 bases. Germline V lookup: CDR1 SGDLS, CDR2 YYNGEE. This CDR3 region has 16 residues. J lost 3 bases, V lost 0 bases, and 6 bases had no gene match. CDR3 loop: CASSVAGTGGTDTQYF. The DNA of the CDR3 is TGTGCCAGCAGCGTAGCCGGGACAGGAGGAACAGATACGCAGTATTTT.

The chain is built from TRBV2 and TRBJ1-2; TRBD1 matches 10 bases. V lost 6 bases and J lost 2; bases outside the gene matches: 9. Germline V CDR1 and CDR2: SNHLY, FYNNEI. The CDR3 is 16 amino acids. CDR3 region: CASRRDPGQGNYGYTF. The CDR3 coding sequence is TGTGCCAGCAGAAGAGACCCGGGACAGGGGAACTATGGCTACACCTTC.

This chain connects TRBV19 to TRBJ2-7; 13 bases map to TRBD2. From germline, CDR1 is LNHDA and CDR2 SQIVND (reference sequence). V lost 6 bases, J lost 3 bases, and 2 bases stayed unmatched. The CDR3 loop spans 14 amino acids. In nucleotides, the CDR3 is TGTGCCAGTAGCCGGACTAGCGGGGGCTACGAGCAGTACTTC. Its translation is CASSRTSGGYEQYF. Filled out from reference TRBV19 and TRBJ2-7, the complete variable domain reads DGGITQSPKYLFRKEGQNVTLSCEQNLNHDAMYWYRQDPGQGLRLIYYSQIVNDFQKGDIAEGYSVSREKKESFPLTVTSAQKNPTAFYLCASSRTSGGYEQYFGPGTRLTVT.

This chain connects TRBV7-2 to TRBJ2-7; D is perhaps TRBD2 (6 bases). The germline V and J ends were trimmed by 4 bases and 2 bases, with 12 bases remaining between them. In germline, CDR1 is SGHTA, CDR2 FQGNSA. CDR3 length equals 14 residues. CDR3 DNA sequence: TGTGCCAGCAGCTCCGGGACGGGGGCCTACGAGCAGTACTTC. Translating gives CASSSGTGAYEQYF.

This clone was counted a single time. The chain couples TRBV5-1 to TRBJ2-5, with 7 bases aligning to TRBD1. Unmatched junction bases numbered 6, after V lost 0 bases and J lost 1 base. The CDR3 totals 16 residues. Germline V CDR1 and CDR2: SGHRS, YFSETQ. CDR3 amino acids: CASSLVGRGSQETQYF. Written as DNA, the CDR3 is TGCGCCAGCAGCTTGGTGGGCAGGGGGAGCCAAGAGACCCAGTACTTC.

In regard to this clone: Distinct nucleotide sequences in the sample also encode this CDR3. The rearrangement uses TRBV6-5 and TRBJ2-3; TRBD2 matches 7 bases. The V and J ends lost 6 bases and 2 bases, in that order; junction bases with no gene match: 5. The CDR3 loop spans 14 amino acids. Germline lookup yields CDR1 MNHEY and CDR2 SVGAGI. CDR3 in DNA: TGTGCCAGCAGAACGGGGGGACCCACAGATACGCAGTATTTT. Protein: CASRTGGPTDTQYF.

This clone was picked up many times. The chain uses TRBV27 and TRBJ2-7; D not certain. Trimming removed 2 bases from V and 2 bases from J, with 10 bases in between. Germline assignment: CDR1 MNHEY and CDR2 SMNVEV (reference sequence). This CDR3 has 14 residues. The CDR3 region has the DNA TGTGCCAGCAGTTTACATCCGCGCGCCTACGAGCAGTACTTC. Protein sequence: CASSLHPRAYEQYF.

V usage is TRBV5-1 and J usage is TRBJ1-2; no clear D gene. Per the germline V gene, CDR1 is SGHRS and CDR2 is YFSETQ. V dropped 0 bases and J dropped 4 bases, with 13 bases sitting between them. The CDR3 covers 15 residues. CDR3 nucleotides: TGCGCCAGCAGCTTGGATAACCCGAAGAGCTATGGCTACACCTTC. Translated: CASSLDNPKSYGYTF.

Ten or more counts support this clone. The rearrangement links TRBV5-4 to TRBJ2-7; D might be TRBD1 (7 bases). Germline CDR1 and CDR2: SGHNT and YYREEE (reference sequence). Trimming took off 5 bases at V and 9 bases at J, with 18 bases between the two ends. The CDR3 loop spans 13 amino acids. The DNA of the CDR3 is TGTGCCAGCAGTCCTCAGGGGGGTTGGTGGCAGTACTTC. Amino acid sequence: CASSPQGGWWQYF.

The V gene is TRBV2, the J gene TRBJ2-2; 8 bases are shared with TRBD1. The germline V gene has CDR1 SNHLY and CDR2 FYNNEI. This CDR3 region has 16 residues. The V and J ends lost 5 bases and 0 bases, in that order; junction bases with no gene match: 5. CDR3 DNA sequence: TGTGCCAGCAGTAGGGACAGGAACGCGAACACCGGGGAGCTGTTTTTT. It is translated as CASSRDRNANTGELFF.

The CDR3 region has the DNA TGTGCCAGCAGCCCCTTACAGGGGGGGCAAGAGACCCAGTACTTC. This gives the protein CASSPLQGGQETQYF. V and J are TRBV11-2 and TRBJ2-5, with D possibly matching TRBD1 (8 bases). The CDR3 contains 15 residues. Deletions cut 5 bases from V and 2 bases from J, with 15 bases between. Germline V lookup: CDR1 SGHAT, CDR2 FQNNGV.

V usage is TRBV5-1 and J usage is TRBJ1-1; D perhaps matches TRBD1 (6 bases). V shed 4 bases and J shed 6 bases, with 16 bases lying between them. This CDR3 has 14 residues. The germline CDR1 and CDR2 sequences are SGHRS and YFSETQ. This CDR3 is CASSLGGAGAEAFF. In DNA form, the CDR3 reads TGCGCCAGCAGCCTTGGGGGCGCAGGGGCTGAAGCTTTCTTT.

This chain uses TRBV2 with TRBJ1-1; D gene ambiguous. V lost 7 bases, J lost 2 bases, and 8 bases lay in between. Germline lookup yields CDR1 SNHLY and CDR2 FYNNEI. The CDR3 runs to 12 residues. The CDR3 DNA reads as TGTGCCAGCATGCTCAGAAACACTGAAGCTTTCTTT. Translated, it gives CASMLRNTEAFF.

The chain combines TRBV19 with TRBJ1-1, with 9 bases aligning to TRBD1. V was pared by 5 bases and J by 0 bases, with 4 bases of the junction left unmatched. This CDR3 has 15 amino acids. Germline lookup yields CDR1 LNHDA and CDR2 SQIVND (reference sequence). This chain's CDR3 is CASSSRTGVNTEAFF. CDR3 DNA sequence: TGTGCCAGTAGTTCAAGGACAGGGGTGAACACTGAAGCTTTCTTT.

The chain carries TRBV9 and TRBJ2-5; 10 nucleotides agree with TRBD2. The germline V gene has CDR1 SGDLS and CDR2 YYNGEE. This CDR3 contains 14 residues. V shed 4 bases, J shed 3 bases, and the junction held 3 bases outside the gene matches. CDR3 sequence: CASSTLAGEETQYF. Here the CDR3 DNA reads TGTGCCAGCAGCACCCTAGCGGGGGAAGAGACCCAGTACTTC. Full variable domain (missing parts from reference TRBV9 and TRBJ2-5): DSGVTQTPKHLITATGQRVTLRCSPRSGDLSVYWYQQSLDQGLQFLIQYYNGEERAKGNILERFSAQQFPDLHSELNLSSLELGDSALYFCASSTLAGEETQYFGPGTRLLVL.

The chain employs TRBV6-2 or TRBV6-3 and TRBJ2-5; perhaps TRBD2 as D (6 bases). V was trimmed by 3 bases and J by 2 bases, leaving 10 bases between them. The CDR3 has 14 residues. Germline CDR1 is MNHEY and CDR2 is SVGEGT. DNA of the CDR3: TGTGCCAGCAGTTATGCGGGGAAGCAAGAGACCCAGTACTTC. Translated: CASSYAGKQETQYF.